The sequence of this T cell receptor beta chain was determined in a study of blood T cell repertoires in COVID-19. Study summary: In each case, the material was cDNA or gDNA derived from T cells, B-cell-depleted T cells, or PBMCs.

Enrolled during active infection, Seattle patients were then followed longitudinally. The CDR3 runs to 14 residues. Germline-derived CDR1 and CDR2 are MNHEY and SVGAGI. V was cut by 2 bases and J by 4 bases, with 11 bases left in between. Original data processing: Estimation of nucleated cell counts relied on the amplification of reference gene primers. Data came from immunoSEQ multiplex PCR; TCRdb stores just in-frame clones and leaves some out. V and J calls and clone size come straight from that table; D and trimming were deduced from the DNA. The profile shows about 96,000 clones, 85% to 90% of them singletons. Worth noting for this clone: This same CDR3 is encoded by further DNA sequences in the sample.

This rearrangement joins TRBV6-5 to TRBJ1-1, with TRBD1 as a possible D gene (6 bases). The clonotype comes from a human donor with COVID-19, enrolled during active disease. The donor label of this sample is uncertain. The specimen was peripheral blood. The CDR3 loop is CASSYGGGGTEAFF. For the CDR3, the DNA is TGTGCCAGCAGTTACGGGGGAGGGGGCACTGAAGCTTTCTTT.